This T cell receptor beta chain derives from a study of T cell repertoires in cytomegalovirus infection. The junction had 8 bases not matched to a gene; V was cut back by 1 base and J by 4 bases. CDR3 size: 17 residues. From germline, CDR1 is MDHEN and CDR2 SYDVKM. Each CDR3 protein gets one entry after TCRdb re-called the reads with MiXCR. The sample has approximately 730,000 distinct CDR3 sequences, roughly 28% seen once. About this clonotype itself: The antigen remains unidentified.

The chain joins TRBV28 to TRBJ2-1, with 9 bases fitting TRBD1. The TCR originated in a human donor in good health (CMV status not recorded). Some clones in this sample may be carry-over from other donors' samples. The material was cultured CD8+ T cells from PBMCs, obtained from culture after CMV antigen stimulation. The CDR3 here is CASSLSLRDRVYNEQFF. The CDR3 DNA reads as TGTGCCAGCAGTTTATCCCTCCGGGACAGGGTATACAATGAGCAGTTCTTC.